The 22 T cell receptor beta chains presented below share a single source sample, sequenced in a study of OX40 agonist ivuxolimab in advanced cancers. Repertoires were generated with immunoSEQ multiplex PCR, while TCRdb's copy carries only in-frame clones and drops some. The data hold roughly 50,000 clones, with around four fifths observed a single time. Material: CD4+ or CD8+ T cells sorted from blood, obtained in a trial of the OX40 agonist ivuxolimab. These receptors originate from an adult with an advanced solid tumor such as melanoma, head and neck, liver or kidney cancer.

The chain joins TRBV7-9 to TRBJ2-6, with D perhaps matching TRBD1 or TRBD2 (6 bases each). CDR3 length equals 13 residues. Germline V lookup: CDR1 SEHNR, CDR2 FQNEAQ (reference sequence). V gave up 8 bases and J gave up 4 bases, with 9 bases separating them. The CDR3 is CASWGAGANVLTF. The CDR3 nucleotides are TGTGCCAGCTGGGGGGCCGGGGCCAACGTCCTGACTTTC.

V usage is TRBV28 and J usage is TRBJ1-1, with D tentatively TRBD1 (5 bases). Germline V gene sequence: CDR1 MDHEN, CDR2 SYDVKM. The CDR3 covers 13 residues. The V end was cut by 4 bases, the J end by 6 bases, with 12 bases between. DNA of the CDR3: TGTGCCAGCAGTTCAGGGCGTCTCTCTGAAGCTTTCTTT. Its translation is CASSSGRLSEAFF.

The genes are TRBV28 and TRBJ2-7; the match to TRBD1 covers 9 bases. Germline V gives CDR1 MDHEN, CDR2 SYDVKM. V was pared by 10 bases and J by 3 bases, with 13 bases of the junction left unmatched. The CDR3 covers 15 residues. The CDR3 nucleotides read TGTGCCACCATTAACCCGGGACAGGGAATCTACGAGCAGTACTTC. It specifies CATINPGQGIYEQYF.

This sequence joins TRBV5-4 and TRBJ1-5; D remains ambiguous. V lost 2 bases and J 0 bases, leaving 15 bases between the germline ends. The CDR3 loop spans 17 amino acids. The germline V gene encodes CDR1 SGHNT and CDR2 YYREEE (reference sequence). CDR3 DNA sequence: TGTGCCAGCAGCTTCGGAGTAGGCGGTGCTAGCAATCAGCCCCAGCATTTT. This gives the protein CASSFGVGGASNQPQHF. Full variable domain (outside the CDR3, taken from reference TRBV5-4 and TRBJ1-5): ETGVTQSPTHLIKTRGQQVTLRCSSQSGHNTVSWYQQALGQGPQFIFQYYREEENGRGNFPPRFSGLQFPNYSSELNVNALELDDSALYLCASSFGVGGASNQPQHFGDGTRLSIL.

The J gene is TRBJ1-2, the V gene TRBV2; TRBD1 agrees at 10 bases. Germline V gives CDR1 SNHLY, CDR2 FYNNEI. This CDR3 comprises 13 residues. The V segment lost 6 bases and the J segment 2 bases; nucleotides outside the gene matches: 0. This CDR3 is CASRDRGNYGYTF. CDR3 DNA sequence: TGTGCCAGCAGGGACAGGGGGAACTATGGCTACACCTTC.

For the CDR3, the DNA is TGTGCCAGCAGCTTAGCTTCTAGCGGGGGCTCCTACGAGCAGTACTTC. It translates to CASSLASSGGSYEQYF. The chain recombines TRBV7-2 with TRBJ2-7; 10 nucleotides line up with TRBD2. The CDR3 is 16 amino acids. The germline CDR1 and CDR2 sequences are SGHTA and FQGNSA. V lost 0 bases and J lost 0; bases outside the gene matches: 2.

The chain couples TRBV7-7 to TRBJ2-5, with unresolved D. Looked up from germline, CDR1 is SSHAT and CDR2 is FNYEAQ (reference sequence). The CDR3 has 13 residues. Trimming shortened V by 3 bases and J by 7 bases, and 12 bases separated the two germline ends. The DNA of the CDR3 is TGTGCCAGCAGCTTTGGGGATAAGGGGACCCAGTACTTC. It yields the protein CASSFGDKGTQYF.

The J gene is TRBJ1-3, the V gene TRBV6-1; 8 nucleotides align to TRBD1. This CDR3 has 16 residues. The J segment lost 0 bases and the V segment lost 0 bases, leaving 1 base of the junction unmatched. Germline values: CDR1 MNHNS, CDR2 SASEGT. The CDR3 DNA sequence: TGTGCCAGCAGTGAAGCTCAGGGGGCCTCTGGAAACACCATATATTTT. Translation gives CASSEAQGASGNTIYF.

V usage is TRBV27 and J usage is TRBJ2-7; D may be TRBD2 (5 bases). Germline V CDR1 and CDR2: MNHEY, SMNVEV (reference sequence). The CDR3 is 12 amino acids. V lost 6 bases and J lost 3, with 9 bases in between. For the CDR3, the DNA is TGTGCCAGCAGCGGGGTTCACTACGAGCAGTACTTC. Protein: CASSGVHYEQYF.

This clone was observed a single time. This chain joins TRBV5-6 and TRBJ1-2, with D possibly matching TRBD1 (5 bases). CDR3 length equals 15 residues. The V end lost 0 bases, the J end lost 1 base, and 10 bases lay between the germline ends. Germline CDR1 is SGHDT and CDR2 is YYEEEE. The CDR3 DNA is TGTGCCAGCAGCTTGGAGGGGCCGGGTAACTATGGCTACACCTTC. It specifies CASSLEGPGNYGYTF.

A few counts support this clone. The V gene is TRBV28, the J gene TRBJ1-5, with TRBD1 matching 8 bases. J lost 6 bases, V lost 6 bases, and 7 bases had no gene match. Germline V gene lookup returns CDR1 MDHEN and CDR2 SYDVKM. The CDR3 is 14 amino acids. The CDR3 loop reads CASRTAGGAQPQHF. The CDR3, as DNA: TGTGCCAGCAGGACGGCAGGGGGCGCTCAGCCCCAGCATTTT.

The chain couples TRBV28 to TRBJ2-7, with a weak D call TRBD2 (6 bases). The CDR3 extends over 14 amino acids. CDR1 and CDR2 (germline): MDHEN, SYDVKM. The V end lost 5 bases, the J end lost 3 bases, and 14 bases lay between the germline ends. The CDR3 sequence: CASSGGISSYEQYF. As DNA, the CDR3 is TGTGCCAGCAGTGGAGGGATTAGTAGCTACGAGCAGTACTTC.

The chain carries TRBV18 and TRBJ2-2, with D possibly matching TRBD1 (6 bases). Germline values: CDR1 KGHSH, CDR2 LQKENI. Trimming took 3 bases from V and 2 from J, leaving 10 bases between them. CDR3 length: 15 residues. This CDR3 is CASSPGRGNTGELFF. The CDR3 DNA reads TGTGCCAGCTCACCTGGCAGGGGAAACACCGGGGAGCTGTTTTTT.

The genes are TRBV19 and TRBJ2-5; 11 bases are shared with TRBD1. The germline V gene has CDR1 LNHDA and CDR2 SQIVND (reference sequence). This CDR3 is 16 amino acids long. The V segment lost 1 base and the J segment 5 bases; nucleotides outside the gene matches: 6. CDR3 sequence: CASSIGTGTGGETQYF. CDR3 DNA: TGTGCCAGTAGTATAGGTACCGGGACAGGGGGTGAGACCCAGTACTTC.

This chain uses TRBV19 with TRBJ2-7; unclear D gene. Germline V gives CDR1 LNHDA, CDR2 SQIVND (reference sequence). The V end lost 1 base, the J end lost 0 bases, and 7 bases lay between the germline ends. This CDR3 comprises 14 residues. The CDR3 spells CASSIAAASYEQYF. In DNA form, the CDR3 reads TGTGCCAGTAGTATAGCGGCTGCCTCCTACGAGCAGTACTTC.

The chain links TRBV2 to TRBJ1-4, with TRBD1 as a possible D gene (5 bases). Germline V gene data show CDR1 as SNHLY and CDR2 as FYNNEI. This CDR3 has 13 residues. V was cut by 6 bases and J by 6 bases, with 11 bases left in between. The CDR3 DNA follows: TGTGCCAGCAGCGCAGGGAGGGATGAAAAACTGTTTTTT. Protein sequence: CASSAGRDEKLFF.

The chain uses TRBV4-2 and TRBJ1-1; D is possibly TRBD1 (5 bases). Germline V gives CDR1 LGHNA, CDR2 YNFKEQ. The CDR3 sequence is 18 residues long. Trimming took off 3 bases at V and 0 bases at J, with 20 bases between the two ends. The CDR3 spells CASSHDPSRGPMNTEAFF. The DNA of the CDR3 is TGTGCCAGCAGCCACGACCCGTCAAGGGGACCCATGAACACTGAAGCTTTCTTT.

This chain connects TRBV4-1 to TRBJ2-3; TRBD1 agrees at 8 bases. Looked up from germline, CDR1 is MGHRA and CDR2 is YSYEKL. The J segment lost 1 base and the V segment lost 1 base, leaving 7 bases of the junction unmatched. The CDR3 sequence is 17 residues long. In nucleotides, the CDR3 is TGCGCCAGCAGCCAAGTAGGTGCAGGGGGCGGCACAGATACGCAGTATTTT. Translation gives CASSQVGAGGGTDTQYF.

J is TRBJ1-1 and V is TRBV6-6; no firm D call. CDR1 is MNHNY, CDR2 SVGAGI, per germline (reference sequence). There are 16 residues in the CDR3. Trimming cost V 7 bases and J 0 bases, with 18 bases left between them. This CDR3 reads CASIADWAGMNTEAFF. In nucleotides, the CDR3 is TGTGCCAGCATAGCCGACTGGGCAGGTATGAACACTGAAGCTTTCTTT.

The gene calls are TRBV5-6 and TRBJ2-7; D ambiguous. Germline CDR1 SGHDT, CDR2 YYEEEE. Trimming removed 4 bases at V and 0 bases at J, with 11 bases between. This CDR3 spans 14 amino acids. This CDR3 is CASSDPTPSYEQYF. CDR3 bases: TGTGCCAGCAGCGATCCTACACCCTCCTACGAGCAGTACTTC. Supplemented by reference TRBV5-6 and TRBJ2-7, the full variable domain reads DAGVTQSPTHLIKTRGQQVTLRCSPKSGHDTVSWYQQALGQGPQFIFQYYEEEERQRGNFPDRFSGHQFPNYSSELNVNALLLGDSALYLCASSDPTPSYEQYFGPGTRLTVT.

The CDR3 reads CATKKRGPGANVLTF. In DNA form, the CDR3 reads TGTGCCACCAAAAAGCGGGGACCTGGGGCCAACGTCCTGACTTTC. The chain joins TRBV19 to TRBJ2-6; 7 bases are shared with TRBD2. Losses at the gene ends were 10 bases for V and 2 bases for J; bases not matched to a gene: 8. CDR1 LNHDA and CDR2 SQIVND come from the germline V gene (reference sequence). The CDR3 runs 15 residues.

The rearrangement links TRBV6-5 to TRBJ2-7; no clear D gene. Germline V lookup: CDR1 MNHEY, CDR2 SVGAGI. The CDR3 covers 14 residues. The V end was cut by 7 bases, the J end by 5 bases, with 18 bases between. The CDR3 protein is CASIGLERRHEQYF. The CDR3 DNA follows: TGTGCCAGCATCGGTTTAGAGAGGCGCCACGAGCAGTACTTC.